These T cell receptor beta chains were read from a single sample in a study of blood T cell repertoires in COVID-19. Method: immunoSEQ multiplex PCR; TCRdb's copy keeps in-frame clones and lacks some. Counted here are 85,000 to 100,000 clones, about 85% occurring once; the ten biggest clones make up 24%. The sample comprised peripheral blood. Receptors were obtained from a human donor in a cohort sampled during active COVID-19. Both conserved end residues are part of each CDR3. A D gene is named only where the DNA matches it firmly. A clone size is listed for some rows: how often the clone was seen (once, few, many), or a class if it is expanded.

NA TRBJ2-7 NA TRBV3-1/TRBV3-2 CASSLSLAAPYEQYF TGTGCCAGCAGCCTCTCCCTGGCGGCCCCCTACGAGCAGTACTTC
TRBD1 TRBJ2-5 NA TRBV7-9 CASSSTGGEETQYF TGTGCCAGCAGCTCCACAGGGGGCGAAGAGACCCAGTACTTC
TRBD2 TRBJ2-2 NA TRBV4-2 CASSQDSGTSGRSNTGELFF TGTGCCAGCAGCCAAGATTCGGGGACTAGCGGGAGATCGAACACCGGGGAGCTGTTTTTT
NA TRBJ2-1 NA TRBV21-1 CASSKGGRSSVHKYNEQFF TGTGCCAGCAGCAAAGGGGGCCGGTCTAGCGTCCACAAATACAATGAGCAGTTCTTC
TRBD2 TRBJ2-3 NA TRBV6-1 CASSEPGLGTDTQYF TGTGCCAGCAGTGAACCGGGACTAGGCACAGATACGCAGTATTTT
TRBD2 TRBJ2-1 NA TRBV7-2 CASSSPLAGGSYNEQFF TGTGCCAGCAGCTCCCCTCTAGCGGGAGGCTCCTACAATGAGCAGTTCTTC
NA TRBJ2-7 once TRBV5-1 CASSLDAIRERTYEQYF TGCGCCAGCAGCTTGGATGCGATACGGGAGCGAACCTACGAGCAGTACTTC
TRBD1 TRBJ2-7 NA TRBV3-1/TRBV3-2 CASSPATGPVYEQYF TGTGCCAGCAGCCCCGCGACAGGGCCGGTGTACGAGCAGTACTTC
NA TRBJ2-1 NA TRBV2 CASSLDGEQFF TGTGCCAGCAGCCTAGATGGTGAGCAGTTCTTC
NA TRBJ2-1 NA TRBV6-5 CASWGGAGRHNEQFF TGTGCCAGCTGGGGGGGGGCCGGGAGACACAATGAGCAGTTCTTC
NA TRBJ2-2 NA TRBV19 CASSNQGSTGELFF TGTGCCAGTAGTAATCAGGGATCCACCGGGGAGCTGTTTTTT
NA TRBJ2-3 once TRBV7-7 CASSPQRTRSTDTQYF TGTGCTAGCAGTCCCCAGCGGACCCGTAGCACAGATACGCAGTATTTT
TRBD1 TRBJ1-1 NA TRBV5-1 CASSLGAGGGTEAFF TGCGCCAGCAGCTTGGGGGCAGGGGGTGGCACTGAAGCTTTCTTT
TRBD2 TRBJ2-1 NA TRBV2 CASSVVLAGGQFF TGTGCCAGCAGTGTAGTTCTCGCGGGAGGTCAGTTCTTC
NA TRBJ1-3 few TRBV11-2 CASSLNRHSGNTIYF TGTGCCAGCAGCTTAAATCGACACTCTGGAAACACCATATATTTT
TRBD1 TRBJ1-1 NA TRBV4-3 CASSPQGTGGTEAFF TGCGCCAGCAGCCCCCAAGGGACAGGGGGCACTGAAGCTTTCTTT
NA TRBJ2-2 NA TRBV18 CASSPQGELFF TGTGCCAGCTCACCTCAGGGGGAGCTGTTTTTT
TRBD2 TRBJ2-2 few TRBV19 CASSMGLAGATGELFF TGTGCCAGTAGTATGGGACTAGCGGGAGCCACCGGGGAGCTGTTTTTT
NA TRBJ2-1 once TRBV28 CASTRGLMGHNEQFF TGTGCCAGCACACGAGGGCTAATGGGCCACAATGAGCAGTTCTTC
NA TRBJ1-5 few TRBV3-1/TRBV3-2 CASSQAGSNQPQHF TGTGCCAGCAGCCAAGCGGGAAGCAATCAGCCCCAGCATTTT
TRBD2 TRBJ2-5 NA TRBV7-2 CASSPQLVLAGGSETQYF TGTGCCAGCAGCCCTCAATTAGTCCTCGCGGGAGGATCAGAGACCCAGTACTTC
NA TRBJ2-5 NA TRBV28 CASSLSPRREGETQYF TGTGCCAGCAGTTTATCCCCCCGGCGGGAAGGTGAGACCCAGTACTTC
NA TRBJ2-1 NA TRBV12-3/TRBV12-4 CASSLGPYNEQFF TGTGCCAGCAGTTTGGGGCCTTACAATGAGCAGTTCTTC
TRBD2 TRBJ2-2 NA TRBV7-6 CASSFSGAGELFF TGTGCCAGCAGCTTCAGCGGGGCCGGGGAGCTGTTTTTT
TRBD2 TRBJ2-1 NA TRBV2 CASSGPIGGSSSDEQFF TGTGCCAGCAGTGGCCCCATTGGCGGGAGTTCTTCGGATGAGCAGTTCTTC
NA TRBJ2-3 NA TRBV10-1 CASREIAEGAADTQYF TGCGCCAGCAGAGAAATAGCGGAGGGAGCGGCAGATACGCAGTATTTT
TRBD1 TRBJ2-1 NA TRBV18 CASSLSGTDNEQFF TGTGCCAGCTCACTCTCCGGGACAGACAATGAGCAGTTCTTC
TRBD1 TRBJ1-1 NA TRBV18 CASSPQGTVWPLNTEAFF TGTGCCAGCTCACCACAGGGGACAGTCTGGCCCTTGAACACTGAAGCTTTCTTT
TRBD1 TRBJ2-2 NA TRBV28 CASRGTANTGELFF TGTGCCAGCAGGGGGACAGCGAACACCGGGGAGCTGTTTTTT
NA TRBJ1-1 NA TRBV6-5 CASSLGRGVEAFF TGTGCCAGCAGCCTAGGGAGGGGGGTCGAAGCTTTCTTT
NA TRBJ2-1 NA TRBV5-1 CASSPITSPTYNEQFF TGCGCCAGCAGCCCCATCACGTCCCCTACCTACAATGAGCAGTTCTTC
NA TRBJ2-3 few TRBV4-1 CASSTRQLPGLTTSTDTQYF TGCGCCAGCAGCACCAGACAACTTCCGGGACTCACAACTAGCACAGATACGCAGTATTTT
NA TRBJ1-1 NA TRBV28 CASSLSAEGSTEAFF TGTGCCAGCAGTTTATCGGCCGAAGGGAGCACTGAAGCTTTCTTT
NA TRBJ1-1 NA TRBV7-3 CASSLTRDTEAFF TGTGCCAGCAGCTTAACCCGGGACACTGAAGCTTTCTTT
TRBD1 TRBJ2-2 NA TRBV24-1 CATSDSSTGGSGELFF TGTGCCACCAGTGATTCCTCGACAGGGGGTTCCGGGGAGCTGTTTTTT
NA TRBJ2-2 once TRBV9 CASAGGWVTGELFF TGTGCCAGCGCAGGAGGCTGGGTGACCGGGGAGCTGTTTTTT
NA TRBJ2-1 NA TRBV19 CASSPLAGGNNEQFF TGTGCCAGTAGTCCTCTGGCGGGCGGGAACAATGAGCAGTTCTTC
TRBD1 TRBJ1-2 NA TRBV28 CASSLTGVYGYTF TGTGCCAGCAGTTTAACAGGGGTTTATGGCTACACCTTC
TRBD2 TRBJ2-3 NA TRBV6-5 CASSWGLSSTDTQYF TGTGCCAGCAGCTGGGGACTATCAAGCACAGATACGCAGTATTTT
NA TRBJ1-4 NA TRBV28 CASSAPTVAYEKLFF TGTGCCAGCAGTGCACCGACAGTGGCGTATGAAAAACTGTTTTTT
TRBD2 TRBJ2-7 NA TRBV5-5 CASSLFFASGTSSYEQYF TGTGCCAGCAGCTTGTTTTTCGCTAGCGGGACAAGCTCCTACGAGCAGTACTTC
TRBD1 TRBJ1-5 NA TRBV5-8 CASSQGQGYYDQPQHF TGTGCCAGCAGCCAAGGACAGGGGTATTATGATCAGCCCCAGCATTTT
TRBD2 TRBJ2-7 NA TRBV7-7 CASSPSGSSYEQYF TGTGCTAGCAGCCCGAGCGGGAGCTCCTACGAGCAGTACTTC
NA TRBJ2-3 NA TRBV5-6 CASSRVLAGDTQYF TGTGCCAGCAGCCGGGTACTAGCAGGAGATACGCAGTATTTT